The present T cell receptor (beta chain) was sequenced within a study of cytomegalovirus exposure and HLA in healthy donors. Overall study results and limits: Among TCR beta chains, those listed as cytomegalovirus-associated numbered under 200. Specificity for CMV antigens was confirmed in vitro for a few of the CMV-associated chains. Some highly shared sequence variants likely arose as a pipeline artifact.

The PCR used 60 Vbeta and 13 Jbeta primers. The data were produced by immunoSEQ multiplex PCR, yet TCRdb's version contains in-frame clones alone and is incomplete. The data contain 100,000 to 150,000 clones, 65% to 80% of them singletons. A word on this clone: Its matching antigen is unknown.

CDR1 is SGDLS and CDR2 is YYNGEE in the germline V gene. V was clipped by 4 bases and J by 1 base; unmatched bases: 6. The CDR3 sequence is 15 residues long. The clonotype was recovered from a woman aged 40 to 50 in good health and CMV-seropositive. The chain carries TRBV9 and TRBJ1-1, with 8 bases aligning to TRBD1. Sequencing was performed on PBMCs. The CDR3 DNA follows: TGTGCCAGCAGCCTAACCGGACAGGGGAACACTGAAGCTTTCTTT. Translating it yields CASSLTGQGNTEAFF.